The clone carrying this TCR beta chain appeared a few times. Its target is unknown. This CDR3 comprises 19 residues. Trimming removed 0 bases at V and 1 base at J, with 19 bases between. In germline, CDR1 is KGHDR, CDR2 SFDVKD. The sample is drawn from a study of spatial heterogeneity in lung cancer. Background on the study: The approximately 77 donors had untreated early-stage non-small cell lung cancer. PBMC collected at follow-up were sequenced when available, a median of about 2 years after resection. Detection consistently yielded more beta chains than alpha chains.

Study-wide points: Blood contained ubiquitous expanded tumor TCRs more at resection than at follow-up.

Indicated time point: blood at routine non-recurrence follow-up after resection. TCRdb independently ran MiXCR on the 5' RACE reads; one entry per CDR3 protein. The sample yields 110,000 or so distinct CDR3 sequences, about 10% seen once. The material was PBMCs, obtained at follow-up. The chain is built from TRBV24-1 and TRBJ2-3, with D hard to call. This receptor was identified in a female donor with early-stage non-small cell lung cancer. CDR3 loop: CATSDLRRDQQWRTDTQYF. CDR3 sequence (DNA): TGTGCCACCAGTGATTTGAGGCGAGACCAACAATGGCGCACAGATACGCAGTATTTT.